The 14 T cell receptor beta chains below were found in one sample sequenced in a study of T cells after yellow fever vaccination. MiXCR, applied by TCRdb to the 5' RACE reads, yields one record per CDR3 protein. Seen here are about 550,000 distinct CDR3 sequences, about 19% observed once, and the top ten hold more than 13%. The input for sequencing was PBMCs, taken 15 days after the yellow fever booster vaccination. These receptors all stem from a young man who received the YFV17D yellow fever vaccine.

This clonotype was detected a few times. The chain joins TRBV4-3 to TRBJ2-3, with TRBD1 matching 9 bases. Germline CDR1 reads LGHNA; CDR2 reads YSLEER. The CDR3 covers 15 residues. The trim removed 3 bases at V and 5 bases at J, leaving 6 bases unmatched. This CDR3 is CASSHPDRGGDTQYF. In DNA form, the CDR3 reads TGCGCCAGCAGCCACCCGGACAGGGGAGGAGATACGCAGTATTTT.

The CDR3 nucleotides are TGCAGCGTTGCTCTCTCGGGTGAGCAGTTCTTC. This gives the protein CSVALSGEQFF. The V and J genes are TRBV29-1 and TRBJ2-1; D unresolved. This CDR3 contains 11 residues. Trimming removed 4 bases at V and 9 bases at J, with 10 bases between. Germline V gives CDR1 SQVTM, CDR2 ANQGSEA.

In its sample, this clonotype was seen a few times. The CDR3 nucleotides are TGCAGCGGTCTACAGGGTGAGGGAAGAACCGGGGAGCTGTTTTTT. This encodes CSGLQGEGRTGELFF. V gene TRBV29-1 combines with J gene TRBJ2-2, with a weak D call TRBD1 (6 bases). Germline V gene lookup returns CDR1 SQVTM and CDR2 ANQGSEA. The CDR3 contains 15 residues. Trimming took 7 bases from V and 5 from J, leaving 20 bases between them.

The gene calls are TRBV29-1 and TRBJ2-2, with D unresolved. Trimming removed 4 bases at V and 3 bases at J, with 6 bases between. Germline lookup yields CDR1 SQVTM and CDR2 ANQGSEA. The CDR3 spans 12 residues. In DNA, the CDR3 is TGCAGCGTTGCAGGATACACCGGGGAGCTGTTTTTT. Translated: CSVAGYTGELFF.

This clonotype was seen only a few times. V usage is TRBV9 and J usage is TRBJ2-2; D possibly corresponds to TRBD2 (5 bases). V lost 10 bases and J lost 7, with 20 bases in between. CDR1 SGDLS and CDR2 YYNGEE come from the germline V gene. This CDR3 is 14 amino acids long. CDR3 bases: TGTGCCTCCGCTCCGTGGAGGTATGACGGGGAGCTGTTTTTT. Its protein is CASAPWRYDGELFF.

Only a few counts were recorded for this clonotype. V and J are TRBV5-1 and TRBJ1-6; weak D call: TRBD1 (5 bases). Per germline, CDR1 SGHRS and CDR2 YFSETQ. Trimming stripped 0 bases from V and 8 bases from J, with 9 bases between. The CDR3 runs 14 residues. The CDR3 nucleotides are TGCGCCAGCAGCTTGGGGGACGGAGATTCACCCCTCCACTTT. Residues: CASSLGDGDSPLHF.

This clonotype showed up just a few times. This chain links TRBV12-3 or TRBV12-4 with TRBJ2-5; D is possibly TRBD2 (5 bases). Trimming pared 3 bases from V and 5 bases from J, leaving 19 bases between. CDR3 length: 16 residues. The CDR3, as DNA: TGTGCCAGCAGTTTCGTAGGACTCCCTGGTTCGGAGACCCAGTACTTC. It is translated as CASSFVGLPGSETQYF.

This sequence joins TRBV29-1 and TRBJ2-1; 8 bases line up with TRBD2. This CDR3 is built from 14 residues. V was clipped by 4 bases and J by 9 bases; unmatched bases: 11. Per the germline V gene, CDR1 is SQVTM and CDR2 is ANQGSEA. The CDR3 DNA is TGCAGCGTTGGCTTCGGGACTAGACGCCTTGAGCAGTTCTTC. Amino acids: CSVGFGTRRLEQFF.

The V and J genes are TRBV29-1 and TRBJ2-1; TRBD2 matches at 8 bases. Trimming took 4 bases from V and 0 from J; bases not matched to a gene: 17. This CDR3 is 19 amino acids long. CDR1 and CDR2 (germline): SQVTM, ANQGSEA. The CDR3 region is CSVAGRGGTFTHSYNEQFF. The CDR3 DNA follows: TGCAGCGTTGCCGGGCGCGGGGGGACCTTTACCCACTCCTACAATGAGCAGTTCTTC.

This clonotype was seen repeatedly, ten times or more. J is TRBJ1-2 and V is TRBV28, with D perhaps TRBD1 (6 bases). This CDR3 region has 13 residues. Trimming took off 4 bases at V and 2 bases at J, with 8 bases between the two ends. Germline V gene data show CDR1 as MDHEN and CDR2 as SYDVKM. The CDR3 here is CASSSGQNYGYTF. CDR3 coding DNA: TGTGCCAGCAGTTCTGGACAGAACTATGGCTACACCTTC.

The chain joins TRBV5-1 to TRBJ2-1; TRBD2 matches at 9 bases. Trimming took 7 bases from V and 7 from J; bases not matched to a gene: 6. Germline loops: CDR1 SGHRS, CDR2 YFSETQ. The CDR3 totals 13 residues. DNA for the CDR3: TGCGCCAGCGGAGGTAGCGGGAGTAATGAGCAGTTCTTC. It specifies CASGGSGSNEQFF.

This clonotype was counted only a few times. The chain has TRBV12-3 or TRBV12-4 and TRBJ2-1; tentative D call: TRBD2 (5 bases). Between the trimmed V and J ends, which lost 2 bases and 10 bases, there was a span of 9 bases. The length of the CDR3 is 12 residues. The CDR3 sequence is CASSLTGTEQFF. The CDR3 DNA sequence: TGTGCCAGCAGTTTAACGGGAACAGAGCAGTTCTTC.

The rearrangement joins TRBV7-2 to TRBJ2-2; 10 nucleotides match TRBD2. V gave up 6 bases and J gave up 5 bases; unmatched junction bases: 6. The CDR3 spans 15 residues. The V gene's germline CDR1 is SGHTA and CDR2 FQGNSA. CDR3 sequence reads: CASRPSGSRTGELFF. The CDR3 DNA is TGTGCCAGCAGACCTAGCGGGAGTAGGACCGGGGAGCTGTTTTTT.

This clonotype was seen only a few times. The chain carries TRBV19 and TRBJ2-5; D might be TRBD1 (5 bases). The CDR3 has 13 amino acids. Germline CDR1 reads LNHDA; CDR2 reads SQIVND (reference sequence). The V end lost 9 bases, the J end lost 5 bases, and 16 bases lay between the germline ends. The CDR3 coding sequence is TGTGCCAGCCAAAGTAGGGGTCGGGAGACCCAGTACTTC. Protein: CASQSRGRETQYF.